This T cell receptor (beta chain) was recorded in a study of radiotherapy plus CTLA-4 blockade in lung cancer. Study at large: Of all patients, more than 15% responded objectively and 25% to 35% showed disease control. General observations from the study: With interferon-beta, early dynamics of blood T cell clones were reported to best predict response. Researchers report tumor-derived TCR clones expanding in blood after radiotherapy plus ipilimumab.

A remark on this clone: Its specificity is unknown.

Focal radiation plus CTLA-4 blockade with ipilimumab was administered to patients who had chemo-refractory metastatic non-small-cell lung cancer. Germline-derived CDR1 and CDR2 are SGHRS and YFSETQ. CDR3 length equals 14 residues. Trimming shortened V by 3 bases and J by 1 base, and 10 bases separated the two germline ends. This table comes from immunoSEQ multiplex PCR, and its TCRdb copy is limited to in-frame clones, with some not included. The sample records 65,000 to 90,000 clones, around nine tenths being singletons. The clonotype was recovered from a human donor with non-small cell lung cancer who had stable disease on radiotherapy plus ipilimumab. The gene calls are TRBV5-1 and TRBJ1-1; D remains ambiguous. The source was peripheral blood, collected from a patient treated with radiotherapy plus ipilimumab. CDR3 in amino acids: CASSWGPGNTEAFF. As DNA, the CDR3 is TGCGCCAGCAGCTGGGGTCCGGGGAACACTGAAGCTTTCTTT.